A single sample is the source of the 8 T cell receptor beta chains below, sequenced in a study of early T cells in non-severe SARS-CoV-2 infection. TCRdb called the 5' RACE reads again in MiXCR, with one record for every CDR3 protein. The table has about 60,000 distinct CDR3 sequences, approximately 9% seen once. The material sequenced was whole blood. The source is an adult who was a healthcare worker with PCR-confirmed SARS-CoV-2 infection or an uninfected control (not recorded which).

In DNA form, the CDR3 reads TGTGCCAGCAGCTTAGTACCCGGTTGGGTGCAGTACGTC. Its protein is CASSLVPGWVQYV. The rearrangement joins TRBV7-8 to TRBJ2-7, with no clear D. V shed 1 base and J shed 9 bases, with 13 bases lying between them. This CDR3 has 13 amino acids. The germline V gene has CDR1 SGHVS and CDR2 FQNEAQ.

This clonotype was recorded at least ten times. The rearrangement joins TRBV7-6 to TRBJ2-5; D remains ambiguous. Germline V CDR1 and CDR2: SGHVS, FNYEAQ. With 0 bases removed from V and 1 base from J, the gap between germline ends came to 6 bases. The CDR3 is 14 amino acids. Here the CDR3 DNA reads TGTGCCAGCAGCTTAGCTATAAGCCAAGAGACCCAGTACTTC. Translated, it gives CASSLAISQETQYF. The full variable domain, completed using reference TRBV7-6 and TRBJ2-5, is GAGVSQSPRYKVTKRGQDVALRCDPISGHVSLYWYRQALGQGPEFLTYFNYEAQQDKSGLPNDRFSAERPEGSISTLTIQRTEQRDSAMYRCASSLAISQETQYFGPGTRLLVL.

CDR3 in amino acids: CASSSGGETQYF. The DNA for the CDR3 is TGCGCCAGCAGCTCAGGGGGAGAGACCCAGTACTTC. The genes are TRBV5-1 and TRBJ2-5; 7 nucleotides line up with TRBD1. This CDR3 contains 12 residues. After removal of 3 bases from V and 4 bases from J, the junction contained 0 bases not matched to a gene. Germline V gene lookup returns CDR1 SGHRS and CDR2 YFSETQ.

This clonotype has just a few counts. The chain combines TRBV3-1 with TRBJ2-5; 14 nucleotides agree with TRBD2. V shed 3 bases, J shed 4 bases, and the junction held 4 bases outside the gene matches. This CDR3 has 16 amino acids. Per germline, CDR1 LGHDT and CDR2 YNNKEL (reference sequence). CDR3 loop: CASSQTSGGARETQYF. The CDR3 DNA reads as TGTGCCAGCAGCCAGACTAGCGGGGGGGCCCGAGAGACCCAGTACTTC.

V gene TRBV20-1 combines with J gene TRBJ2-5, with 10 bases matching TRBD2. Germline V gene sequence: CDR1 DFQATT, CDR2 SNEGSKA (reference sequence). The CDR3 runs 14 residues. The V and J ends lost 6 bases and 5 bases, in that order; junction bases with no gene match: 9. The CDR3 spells CSATVAGGGETQYF. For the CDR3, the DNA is TGCAGTGCGACTGTAGCGGGGGGAGGGGAGACCCAGTACTTC.

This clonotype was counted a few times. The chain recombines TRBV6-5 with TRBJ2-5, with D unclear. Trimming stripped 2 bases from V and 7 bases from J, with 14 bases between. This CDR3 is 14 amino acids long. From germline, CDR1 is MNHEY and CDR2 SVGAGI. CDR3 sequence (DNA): TGTGCCAGCAGTTACGGGCAGCCGTCAGGGACCCAGTACTTC. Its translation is CASSYGQPSGTQYF.

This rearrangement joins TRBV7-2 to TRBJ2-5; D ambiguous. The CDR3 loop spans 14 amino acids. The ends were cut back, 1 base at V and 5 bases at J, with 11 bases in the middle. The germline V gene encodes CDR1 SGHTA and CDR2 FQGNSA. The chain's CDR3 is CASSLVAAPETQYF. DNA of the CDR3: TGTGCCAGCAGCTTAGTCGCGGCCCCCGAGACCCAGTACTTC.

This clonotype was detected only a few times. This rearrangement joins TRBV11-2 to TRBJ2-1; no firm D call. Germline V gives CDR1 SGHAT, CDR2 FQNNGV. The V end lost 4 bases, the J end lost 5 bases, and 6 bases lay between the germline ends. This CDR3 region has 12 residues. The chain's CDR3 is CASSSHNNEQFF. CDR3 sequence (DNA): TGTGCCAGCAGCTCGCACAACAATGAGCAGTTCTTC.